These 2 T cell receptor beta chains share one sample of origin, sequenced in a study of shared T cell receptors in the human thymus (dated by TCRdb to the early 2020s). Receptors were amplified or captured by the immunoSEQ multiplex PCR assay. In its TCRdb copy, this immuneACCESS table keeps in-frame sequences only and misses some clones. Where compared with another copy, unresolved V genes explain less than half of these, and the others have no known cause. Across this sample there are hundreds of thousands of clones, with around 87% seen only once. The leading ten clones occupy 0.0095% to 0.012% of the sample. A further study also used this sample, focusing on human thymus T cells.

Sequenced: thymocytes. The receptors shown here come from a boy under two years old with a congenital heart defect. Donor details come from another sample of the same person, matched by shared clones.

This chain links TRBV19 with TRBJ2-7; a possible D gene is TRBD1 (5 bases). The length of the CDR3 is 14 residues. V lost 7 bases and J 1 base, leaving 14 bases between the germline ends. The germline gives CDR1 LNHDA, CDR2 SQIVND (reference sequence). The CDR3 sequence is CASNPDKGSYEQYF. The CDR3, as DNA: TGTGCCAGTAACCCGGACAAGGGATCCTACGAGCAGTACTTC.

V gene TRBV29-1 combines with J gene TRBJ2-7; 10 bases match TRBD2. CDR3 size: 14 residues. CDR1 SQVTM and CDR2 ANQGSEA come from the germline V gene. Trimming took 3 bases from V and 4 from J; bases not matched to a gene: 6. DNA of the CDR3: TGCAGCGTTGAGCTAGCGGGAGCCCCTTACGAGCAGTACTTC. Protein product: CSVELAGAPYEQYF.